This T cell receptor (beta chain) comes out of a study of cytomegalovirus exposure and HLA in healthy donors. The study, taken as a whole, reports: Rarity held for most TCR sequences, but there were some public TCRs that occurred in many donors. Reportedly, diagnosis of cytomegalovirus status by the classifier showed high specificity and sensitivity. The tendency of first-cohort TCR clusters to co-occur in the 110 or so validation repertoires emerged from a later analysis.

The assay was immunoSEQ multiplex PCR, and TCRdb's table has in-frame clones only and misses some. The sample carries under 100,000 clones, roughly 80% recorded once. A remark on this clone: Antigen unknown.

Separate from the approximately 670-subject first cohort was the approximately 120-subject validation cohort, to which the donors belonged. The clonotype originates from a woman under 30 in good health and CMV-seropositive. The sequenced sample was PBMCs.

CDR3: CASSVSPGKQPQHF. The CDR3 nucleotides read TGTGCCAGCAGCGTTTCGCCAGGGAAACAGCCCCAGCATTTT. The chain joins TRBV6-5 to TRBJ1-5, with TRBD1 as a possible D gene (5 bases). V shed 6 bases and J shed 7 bases, with 16 bases lying between them. The CDR3 length is 14 residues. Germline CDR1 is MNHEY and CDR2 is SVGAGI.